The 23 T cell receptor beta chains presented below share a single source sample, sequenced in a study of control samples from healthy donors and cancer patients. TCRdb's table, derived via immunoSEQ multiplex PCR, lists solely in-frame clones and lacks some. The sample gives 130,000 or so clones, 80% to 95% of which show up once; roughly 2.1% is in the top ten. Sequenced material: blood. These receptors originate from a woman aged 50 to 60 in good health.

The V call is TRBV4-1, the J call TRBJ2-3, with 14 positions matching TRBD2. Unmatched junction bases numbered 9, after V lost 0 bases and J lost 7 bases. CDR3 length: 18 residues. Looked up from germline, CDR1 is MGHRA and CDR2 is YSYEKL. The CDR3 protein is CASSQEPGTSGSLNTQYF. The CDR3 DNA reads TGCGCCAGCAGCCAAGAGCCCGGGACTAGCGGGAGTTTGAATACGCAGTATTTT.

V usage is TRBV5-1 and J usage is TRBJ1-6; D may be TRBD1 (6 bases). Trimming pared 0 bases from V and 5 bases from J, leaving 9 bases between. Germline V CDR1 and CDR2: SGHRS, YFSETQ. The CDR3 loop spans 15 amino acids. The CDR3 spells CASSLEGGHNSPLHF. The CDR3 DNA reads TGCGCCAGCAGCTTGGAGGGGGGCCATAATTCACCCCTCCACTTT.

The chain employs TRBV2 and TRBJ2-3; 8 positions agree with TRBD2. Germline V gives CDR1 SNHLY, CDR2 FYNNEI. V lost 8 bases and J lost 1; bases outside the gene matches: 5. The CDR3 covers 14 residues. This chain's CDR3 is CASWDSGGTDTQYF. DNA of the CDR3: TGTGCCAGCTGGGATAGCGGGGGCACAGATACGCAGTATTTT.

The V and J genes are TRBV3-1 (or the pseudogene TRBV3-2) and TRBJ2-1, with 9 bases aligning to TRBD2. The V gene end was trimmed by 4 bases and the J gene end by 3 bases; junction bases not matched to a gene: 7. Germline V gene data show CDR1 as LGHDT and CDR2 as YNNKEL (reference sequence). CDR3 length: 16 amino acids. The CDR3: CASSLGLAGSYNEQFF. DNA of the CDR3: TGTGCCAGCAGCCTCGGTCTAGCGGGGAGCTACAATGAGCAGTTCTTC.

CDR3 DNA: TGTGCCAGCAGTGGGCCCTCCCGGGCAGATGGCTACACCTTC. Its protein is CASSGPSRADGYTF. The J gene is TRBJ1-2, the V gene TRBV2; D unresolved. V was cut by 4 bases and J by 6 bases, with 15 bases left in between. Germline CDR1 and CDR2: SNHLY and FYNNEI. CDR3 length equals 14 residues.

This rearrangement joins TRBV5-4 to TRBJ2-1; 10 bases align to TRBD1. CDR1 SGHNT and CDR2 YYREEE come from the germline V gene (reference sequence). The CDR3 extends over 15 amino acids. The V and J ends lost 7 bases and 3 bases, in that order; junction bases with no gene match: 7. CDR3: CASSARTGGYNEQFF. The CDR3, as DNA: TGTGCCAGCTCCGCTAGGACAGGGGGCTACAATGAGCAGTTCTTC.

The chain joins TRBV5-4 to TRBJ2-1; 9 bases agree with TRBD2. V gave up 0 bases and J gave up 8 bases; unmatched junction bases: 6. This CDR3 comprises 15 residues. The germline V gene encodes CDR1 SGHNT and CDR2 YYREEE (reference sequence). CDR3 bases: TGTGCCAGCAGCTTGGTTGCGGGGGGGCCGGATGAGCAGTTCTTC. This encodes CASSLVAGGPDEQFF.

This rearrangement joins TRBV6-5 to TRBJ1-2; D not certain. The V and J ends lost 7 bases and 2 bases respectively, with 11 bases between them. CDR1 and CDR2 (germline): MNHEY, SVGAGI. The length of the CDR3 is 13 residues. CDR3 residues: CASTTTVNYGYTF. The DNA of the CDR3 is TGTGCCAGCACCACAACCGTAAACTATGGCTACACCTTC.

The CDR3 nucleotides are TGTGCCATCAGTGAGTCAAAGGGACAGGGGGACTATGGCTACACCTTC. Protein product: CAISESKGQGDYGYTF. The chain recombines TRBV10-3 with TRBJ1-2; 11 bases agree with TRBD1. The J segment lost 3 bases and the V segment lost 0 bases, leaving 3 bases of the junction unmatched. CDR1 and CDR2 (germline): ENHRY, SYGVKD. The CDR3 totals 16 residues.

This clone occurred once. The gene calls are TRBV3-1 (or the pseudogene TRBV3-2) and TRBJ2-2; no definite D call. The CDR3 spans 11 residues. Trimming cost V 1 base and J 7 bases, with 1 base left between them. The V gene's germline CDR1 is LGHDT and CDR2 YNNKEL (reference sequence). The chain's CDR3 is CASSQVGELFF. For the CDR3, the DNA is TGTGCCAGCAGCCAAGTCGGGGAGCTGTTTTTT.

This chain uses TRBV5-4 with TRBJ1-1, with D maybe TRBD1 (5 bases). This CDR3 has 15 residues. Trimming shortened V by 0 bases and J by 3 bases, and 12 bases separated the two germline ends. CDR1 and CDR2 from the germline V gene are SGHNT and YYREEE (reference sequence). CDR3 DNA sequence: TGTGCCAGCAGCTTGGGTCGGGGGGTGGACACTGAAGCTTTCTTT. Protein: CASSLGRGVDTEAFF.

The chain couples TRBV7-8 to TRBJ2-2; TRBD2 might be the D (5 bases). The V and J ends lost 7 bases and 0 bases respectively, with 9 bases between them. CDR3 size: 14 residues. CDR1 is SGHVS and CDR2 is FQNEAQ in the germline V gene. The CDR3 protein is CASKEVANTGELFF. DNA for the CDR3: TGTGCCAGCAAGGAGGTCGCGAACACCGGGGAGCTGTTTTTT.

V usage is TRBV19 and J usage is TRBJ1-5; 8 nucleotides match TRBD1. The V and J ends lost 5 bases and 2 bases, in that order; junction bases with no gene match: 5. The CDR3 extends over 15 amino acids. CDR1 and CDR2 (germline): LNHDA, SQIVND (reference sequence). The chain's CDR3 is CASSLEGQGNQPQHF. The CDR3 DNA sequence: TGTGCCAGTAGTCTCGAGGGACAGGGCAATCAGCCCCAGCATTTT.

V usage is TRBV30 and J usage is TRBJ1-1, with 7 bases matching TRBD1. The CDR3 loop spans 15 amino acids. Germline loops: CDR1 GTSNPN, CDR2 SVGIG (reference sequence). V dropped 0 bases and J dropped 0; count of bases not matched to a gene: 4. In nucleotides, the CDR3 is TGTGCCTGGAGTGTACTGGGACAGCTGAACACTGAAGCTTTCTTT. The encoded protein is CAWSVLGQLNTEAFF.

The chain links TRBV5-1 to TRBJ2-7; perhaps TRBD1 as D (6 bases). Per germline, CDR1 SGHRS and CDR2 YFSETQ. The CDR3 has 16 amino acids. With 0 bases removed from V and 2 bases from J, the gap between germline ends came to 15 bases. The CDR3 region has the DNA TGCGCCAGCAGCTTGGCACGTTCACAGGGAGCCTACGAGCAGTACTTC. It specifies CASSLARSQGAYEQYF.

This clone has a handful of counts. This sequence joins TRBV6-5 and TRBJ2-7; no clear D gene. With 6 bases removed from V and 1 base from J, the gap between germline ends came to 13 bases. The CDR3 loop spans 14 amino acids. Germline V CDR1 and CDR2: MNHEY, SVGAGI. The CDR3 protein is CASRRTASSYEQYF. CDR3 in DNA: TGTGCCAGCAGAAGGACCGCGAGTTCCTACGAGCAGTACTTC.

This rearrangement joins TRBV7-9 to TRBJ2-7, with TRBD1 identical over 8 bases. Trimming took 5 bases from V and 4 from J; bases not matched to a gene: 4. The CDR3 is 13 residues long. In germline, CDR1 is SEHNR, CDR2 FQNEAQ (reference sequence). The CDR3 sequence is CASSPDREYEQYF. CDR3 nucleotides: TGTGCCAGCAGCCCGGACAGGGAGTACGAGCAGTACTTC.

The chain has TRBV10-3 and TRBJ2-7; tentative D call: TRBD1 (6 bases). The CDR3 has 14 amino acids. Trimming left V 6 bases short and J 0 bases short, with 12 bases between. From germline, CDR1 is ENHRY and CDR2 SYGVKD. CDR3 coding DNA: TGTGCCATCAGGGCGACAGGAAACTCCTACGAGCAGTACTTC. Protein product: CAIRATGNSYEQYF.

This chain joins TRBV28 and TRBJ2-3; TRBD2 might be the D (6 bases). Trimming left V 8 bases short and J 0 bases short, with 9 bases between. Germline loops: CDR1 MDHEN, CDR2 SYDVKM. CDR3 length: 13 amino acids. For the CDR3, the DNA is TGTGCCAGCGAGCGGGCTAGCACAGATACGCAGTATTTT. Translation gives CASERASTDTQYF.

The V gene is TRBV5-6, the J gene TRBJ2-5; D possibly uses TRBD1 or TRBD2 (7 bases each). This CDR3 has 13 amino acids. Germline V gene sequence: CDR1 SGHDT, CDR2 YYEEEE. Trimming removed 3 bases at V and 5 bases at J, with 11 bases between. CDR3 in DNA: TGTGCCAGCAGCTCAGGGGGGGTGGAGACCCAGTACTTC. Amino acid sequence: CASSSGGVETQYF.

The chain uses TRBV28 and TRBJ1-5; D possibly corresponds to TRBD1 (5 bases). Trimming took off 3 bases at V and 2 bases at J, with 17 bases between the two ends. The CDR3 contains 17 residues. CDR1 and CDR2 from the germline V gene are MDHEN and SYDVKM. CDR3 DNA: TGTGCCAGCAGTTTGTGGTCAGGGAATCCGGGCAATCAGCCCCAGCATTTT. It is translated as CASSLWSGNPGNQPQHF.

DNA for the CDR3: TGTGCCAGCAGTGAGCCGGGCCCCGCTCTGAATGGCTACACCTTC. It specifies CASSEPGPALNGYTF. The rearrangement links TRBV2 to TRBJ1-2; the D is unclear. Germline V gives CDR1 SNHLY, CDR2 FYNNEI. The CDR3 loop spans 15 amino acids. V gave up 3 bases and J gave up 6 bases, with 17 bases separating them.

The chain recombines TRBV27 with TRBJ1-5; weak D call: TRBD1 (5 bases). The CDR3 spans 14 residues. V was pared by 6 bases and J by 8 bases, with 17 bases between. CDR1 is MNHEY and CDR2 is SMNVEV in the germline V gene (reference sequence). In DNA, the CDR3 is TGTGCCAGCAGGACACAGGCACTCCAGGAGCCCCAGCATTTT. This gives the protein CASRTQALQEPQHF.